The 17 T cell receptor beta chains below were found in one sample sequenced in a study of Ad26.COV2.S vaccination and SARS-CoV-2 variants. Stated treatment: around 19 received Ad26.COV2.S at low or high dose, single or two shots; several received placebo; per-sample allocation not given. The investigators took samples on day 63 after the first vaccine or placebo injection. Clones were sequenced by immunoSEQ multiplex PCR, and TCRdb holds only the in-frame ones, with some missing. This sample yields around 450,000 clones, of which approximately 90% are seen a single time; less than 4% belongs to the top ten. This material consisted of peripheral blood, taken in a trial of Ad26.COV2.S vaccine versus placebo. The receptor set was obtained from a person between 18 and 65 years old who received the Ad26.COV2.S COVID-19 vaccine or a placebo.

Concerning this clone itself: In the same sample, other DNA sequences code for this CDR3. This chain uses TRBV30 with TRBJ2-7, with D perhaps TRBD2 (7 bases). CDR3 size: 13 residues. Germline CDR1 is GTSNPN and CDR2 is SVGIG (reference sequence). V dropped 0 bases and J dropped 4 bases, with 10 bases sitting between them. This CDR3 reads CAWSVGGGYEQYF. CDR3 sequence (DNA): TGTGCCTGGAGTGTAGGGGGGGGATACGAGCAGTACTTC. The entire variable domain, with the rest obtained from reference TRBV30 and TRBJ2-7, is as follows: SQTIHQWPATLVQPVGSPLSLECTVEGTSNPNLYWYRQAAGRGLQLLFYSVGIGQISSEVPQNLSASRPQDRQFILSSKKLLLSDSGFYLCAWSVGGGYEQYFGPGTRLTVT.

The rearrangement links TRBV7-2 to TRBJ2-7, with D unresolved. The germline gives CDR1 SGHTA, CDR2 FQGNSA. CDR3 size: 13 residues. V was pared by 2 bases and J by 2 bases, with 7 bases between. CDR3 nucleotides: TGTGCCAGCAGCTTATACGAAACCTACGAGCAGTACTTC. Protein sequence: CASSLYETYEQYF.

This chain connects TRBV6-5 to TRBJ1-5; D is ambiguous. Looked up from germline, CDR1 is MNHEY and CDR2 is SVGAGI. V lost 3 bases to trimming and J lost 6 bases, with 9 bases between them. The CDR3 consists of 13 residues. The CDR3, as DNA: TGTGCCAGCAGTTATCGCCCCGGTCAGCCCCAGCATTTT. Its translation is CASSYRPGQPQHF.

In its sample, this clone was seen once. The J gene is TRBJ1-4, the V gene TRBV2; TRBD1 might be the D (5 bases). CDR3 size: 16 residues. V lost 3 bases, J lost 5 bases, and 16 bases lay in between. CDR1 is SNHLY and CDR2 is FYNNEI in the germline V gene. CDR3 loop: CASSDGDGSLNEKLFF. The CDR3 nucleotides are TGTGCCAGCAGTGATGGGGACGGCAGCCTGAATGAAAAACTGTTTTTT.

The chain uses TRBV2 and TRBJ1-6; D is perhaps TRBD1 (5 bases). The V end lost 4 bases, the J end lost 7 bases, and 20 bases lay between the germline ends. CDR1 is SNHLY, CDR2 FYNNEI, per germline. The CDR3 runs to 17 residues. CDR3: CASSAIQAIPVNSPLHF. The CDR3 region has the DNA TGTGCCAGCAGTGCAATACAGGCTATCCCCGTAAATTCACCCCTCCACTTT.

CDR3 nucleotide sequence: TGTGCCAGCAGCACCTGGGACAGACCGTACCAAGAGACCCAGTACTTC. Encoded protein: CASSTWDRPYQETQYF. The chain uses TRBV21-1 and TRBJ2-5; the table gives TRBD1 as D, unverified against the DNA. TRBV21-1 is a pseudogene locus. This CDR3 is 16 amino acids long.

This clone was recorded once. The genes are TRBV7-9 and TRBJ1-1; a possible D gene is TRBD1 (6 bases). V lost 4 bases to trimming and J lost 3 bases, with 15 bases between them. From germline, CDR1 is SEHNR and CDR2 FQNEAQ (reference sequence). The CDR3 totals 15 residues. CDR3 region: CASSSPEGGHTEAFF. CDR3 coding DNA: TGTGCCAGCAGCTCCCCGGAGGGGGGGCACACTGAAGCTTTCTTT.

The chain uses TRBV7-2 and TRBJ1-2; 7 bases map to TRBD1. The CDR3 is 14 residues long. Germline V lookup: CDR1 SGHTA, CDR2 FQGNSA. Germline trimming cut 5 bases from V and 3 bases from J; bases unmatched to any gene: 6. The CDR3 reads CASSPRQGYYGYTF. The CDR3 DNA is TGTGCCAGCAGCCCCCGACAGGGTTACTATGGCTACACCTTC.

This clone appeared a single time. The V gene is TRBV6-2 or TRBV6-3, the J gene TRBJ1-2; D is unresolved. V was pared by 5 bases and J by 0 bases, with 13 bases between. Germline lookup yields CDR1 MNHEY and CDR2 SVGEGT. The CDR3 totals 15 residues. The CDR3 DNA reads TGTGCCAGCAGTCGCTTCAAAAATCCTAACTATGGCTACACCTTC. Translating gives CASSRFKNPNYGYTF.

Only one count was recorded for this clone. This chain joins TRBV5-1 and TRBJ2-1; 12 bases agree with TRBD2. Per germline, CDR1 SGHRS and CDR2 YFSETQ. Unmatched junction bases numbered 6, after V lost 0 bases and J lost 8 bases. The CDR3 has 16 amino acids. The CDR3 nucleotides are TGCGCCAGCAGCTTGGCCCAACGACTAGCGGGGGATGAGCAGTTCTTC. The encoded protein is CASSLAQRLAGDEQFF.

CDR3 protein: CASRPRTRDDVYGYTF. In nucleotides, the CDR3 is TGTGCCAGCAGGCCCAGAACCCGTGACGACGTCTATGGCTACACCTTC. This chain links TRBV28 with TRBJ1-2; D uncertain. Germline V lookup: CDR1 MDHEN, CDR2 SYDVKM. This CDR3 is 16 amino acids long. V dropped 6 bases and J dropped 4 bases, with 21 bases sitting between them.

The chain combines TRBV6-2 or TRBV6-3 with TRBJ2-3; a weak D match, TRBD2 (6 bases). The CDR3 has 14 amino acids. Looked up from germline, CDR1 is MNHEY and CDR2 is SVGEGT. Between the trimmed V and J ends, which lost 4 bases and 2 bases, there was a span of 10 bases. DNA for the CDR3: TGTGCCAGCAGTTGGGACTTCTACACAGATACGCAGTATTTT. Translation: CASSWDFYTDTQYF.

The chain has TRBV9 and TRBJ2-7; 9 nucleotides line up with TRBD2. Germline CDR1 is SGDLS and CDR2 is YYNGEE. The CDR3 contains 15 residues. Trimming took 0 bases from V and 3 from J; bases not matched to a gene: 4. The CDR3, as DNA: TGTGCCAGCAGCGTAGGACTAGCGGCAGACTACGAGCAGTACTTC. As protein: CASSVGLAADYEQYF.

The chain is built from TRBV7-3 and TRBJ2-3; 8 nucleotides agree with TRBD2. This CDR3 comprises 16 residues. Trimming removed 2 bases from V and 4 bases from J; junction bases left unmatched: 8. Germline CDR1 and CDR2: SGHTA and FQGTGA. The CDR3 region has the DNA TGTGCCAGCAGCTTAGTTCCGGGGGGGCCCGCAGATACGCAGTATTTT. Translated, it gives CASSLVPGGPADTQYF.

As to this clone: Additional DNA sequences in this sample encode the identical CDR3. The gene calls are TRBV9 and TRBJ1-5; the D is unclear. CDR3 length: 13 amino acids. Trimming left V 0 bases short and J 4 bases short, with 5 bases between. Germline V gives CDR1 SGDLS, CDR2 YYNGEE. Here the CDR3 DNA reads TGTGCCAGCAGCGTAGACGGTAATCAGCCCCAGCATTTT. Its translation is CASSVDGNQPQHF. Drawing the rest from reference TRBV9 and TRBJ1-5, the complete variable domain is DSGVTQTPKHLITATGQRVTLRCSPRSGDLSVYWYQQSLDQGLQFLIQYYNGEERAKGNILERFSAQQFPDLHSELNLSSLELGDSALYFCASSVDGNQPQHFGDGTRLSIL.

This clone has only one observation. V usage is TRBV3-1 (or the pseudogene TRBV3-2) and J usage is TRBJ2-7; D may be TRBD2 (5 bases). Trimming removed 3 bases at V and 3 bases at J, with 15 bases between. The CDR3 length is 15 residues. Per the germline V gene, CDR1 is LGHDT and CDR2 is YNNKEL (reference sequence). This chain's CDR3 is CASSQRAWLVYEQYF. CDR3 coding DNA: TGTGCCAGCAGCCAGCGGGCCTGGTTAGTCTACGAGCAGTACTTC.

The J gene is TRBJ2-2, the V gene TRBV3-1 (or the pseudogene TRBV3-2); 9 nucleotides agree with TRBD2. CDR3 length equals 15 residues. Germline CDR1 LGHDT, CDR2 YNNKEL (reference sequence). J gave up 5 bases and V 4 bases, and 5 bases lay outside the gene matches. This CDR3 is CASSPRTSETGELFF. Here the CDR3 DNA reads TGTGCCAGCAGCCCCCGGACTAGCGAAACCGGGGAGCTGTTTTTT.